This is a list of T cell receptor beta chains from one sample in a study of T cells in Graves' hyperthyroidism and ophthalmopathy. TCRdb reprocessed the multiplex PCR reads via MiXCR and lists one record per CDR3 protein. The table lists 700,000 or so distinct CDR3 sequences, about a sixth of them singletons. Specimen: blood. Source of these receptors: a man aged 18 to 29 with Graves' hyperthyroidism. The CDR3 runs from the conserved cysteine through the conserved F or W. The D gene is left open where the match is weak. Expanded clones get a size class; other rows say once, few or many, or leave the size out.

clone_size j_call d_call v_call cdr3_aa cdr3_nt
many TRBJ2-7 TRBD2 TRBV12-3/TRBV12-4 CASSPPSGRREQYF TGTGCCAGCAGCCCACCTAGCGGGAGAAGGGAGCAGTACTTC
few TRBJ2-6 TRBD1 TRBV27 CASRYDRAGANVLTF TGTGCCAGCAGATATGACAGGGCTGGGGCCAACGTCCTGACTTTC
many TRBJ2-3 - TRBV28 CASSFGPSTDTQYF TGTGCCAGCAGTTTCGGACCGAGCACAGATACGCAGTATTTT
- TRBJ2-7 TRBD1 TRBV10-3 CAIRQTGRIREQYF TGTGCCATCAGGCAGACAGGGAGAATACGGGAGCAGTACTTC
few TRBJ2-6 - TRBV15 CATSRPRMAGANVLTF TGTGCCACCAGCAGGCCGAGAATGGCTGGGGCCAACGTCCTGACTTTC
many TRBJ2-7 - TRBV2 CASSPQYRYEQYF TGTGCCAGCAGTCCTCAATACCGCTACGAGCAGTACTTC
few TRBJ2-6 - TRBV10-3 CAIGSGANVLTF TGTGCCATCGGATCTGGGGCCAACGTCCTGACTTTC
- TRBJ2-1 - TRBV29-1 CSVPGTNYNEQFF TGCAGCGTTCCAGGGACAAATTACAATGAGCAGTTCTTC
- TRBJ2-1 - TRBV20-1 CSARDQGVSYNEQFF TGCAGTGCTAGAGATCAAGGGGTTTCCTACAATGAGCAGTTCTTC
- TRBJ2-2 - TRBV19 CASGYSTGELFF TGTGCCAGTGGTTACAGCACCGGGGAGCTGTTTTTT
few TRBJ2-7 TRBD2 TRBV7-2 CASSPGTSFHEQYF TGTGCCAGCAGCCCCGGGACTAGCTTCCACGAGCAGTACTTC
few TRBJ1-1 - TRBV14 CASSQREGWEAFF TGTGCCAGCAGCCAAAGGGAGGGCTGGGAAGCTTTCTTT
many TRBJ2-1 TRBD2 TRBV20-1 CSAPNPGLARNEQFF TGCAGTGCCCCTAATCCGGGACTAGCGAGAAATGAGCAGTTCTTC
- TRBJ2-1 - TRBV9 CASSVGGAYEQFF TGTGCCAGCAGCGTAGGAGGGGCATATGAGCAGTTCTTC
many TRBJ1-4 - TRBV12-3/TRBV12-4 CASSPLGRGGVEKLFF TGTGCCAGCAGTCCCCTCGGCAGGGGAGGAGTTGAAAAACTGTTTTTT
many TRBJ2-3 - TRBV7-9 CASSLVVGPTDTQYF TGTGCCAGCAGCTTAGTGGTGGGACCCACAGATACGCAGTATTTT
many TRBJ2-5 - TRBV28 CASSFRGDVTQYF TGTGCCAGCAGTTTCCGCGGGGATGTGACCCAGTACTTC
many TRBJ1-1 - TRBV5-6 CASSPWTSVNTEAFF TGTGCCAGCAGCCCGTGGACGAGTGTGAACACTGAAGCTTTCTTT
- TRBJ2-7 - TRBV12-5 CASGLGPAYEQYF TGTGCTAGTGGTTTGGGGCCTGCCTACGAGCAGTACTTC
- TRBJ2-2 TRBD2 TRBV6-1 CATKPSGRANTGELFF TGTGCCACCAAGCCTAGCGGGAGGGCGAACACCGGGGAGCTGTTTTTT
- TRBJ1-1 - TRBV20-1 CSATGGAAAFF TGCAGTGCTACCGGGGGGGCGGCCGCTTTCTTT
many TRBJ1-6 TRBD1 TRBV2 CASSVQGAAGNSPLHF TGTGCCAGCAGTGTACAGGGGGCGGCAGGCAATTCACCCCTCCACTTT
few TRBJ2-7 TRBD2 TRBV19 CASSVTGTRGYEQYF TGTGCCAGTAGTGTAACCGGGACTAGGGGCTACGAGCAGTACTTC
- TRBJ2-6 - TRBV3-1 CASSPPFPSFSGANVLTF TGTGCCAGCAGCCCTCCGTTTCCGAGCTTCTCTGGGGCCAACGTCCTGACTTTC
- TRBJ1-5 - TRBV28 CASSSRRVQPQHF TGTGCCAGCAGTAGTAGAAGGGTTCAGCCCCAGCATTTT
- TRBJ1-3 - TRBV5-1 CASSLDGDLAGNTIYF TGCGCCAGCAGCTTGGATGGGGACCTGGCCGGAAACACCATATATTTT
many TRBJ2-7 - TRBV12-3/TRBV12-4 CASRRESSYEQYF TGTGCCAGCAGAAGGGAGTCCTCCTACGAGCAGTACTTC
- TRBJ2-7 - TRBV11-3 CASSSRSPNEQYF TGTGCCAGCAGCTCCAGATCCCCCAACGAGCAGTACTTC
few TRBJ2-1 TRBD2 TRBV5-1 CASSLAALASGRFNEQFF TGCGCCAGCAGCTTGGCAGCCCTCGCTAGCGGGAGGTTCAATGAGCAGTTCTTC
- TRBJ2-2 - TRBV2 CASSEVGGTGELFF TGTGCCAGCAGTGAAGTCGGGGGAACCGGGGAGCTGTTTTTT
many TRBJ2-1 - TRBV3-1 CASSHGGNEQFF TGTGCCAGCAGCCACGGAGGGAATGAGCAGTTCTTC
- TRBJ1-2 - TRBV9 CAGSVTGRDLYGYTF TGTGCCGGCAGCGTAACAGGGAGGGACCTCTATGGCTACACCTTC
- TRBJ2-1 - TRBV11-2 CASSPLKGSYNEQFF TGTGCCAGCAGCCCTCTAAAAGGATCCTACAATGAGCAGTTCTTC
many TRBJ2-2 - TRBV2 CASNVFGPGELFF TGTGCCAGCAATGTGTTCGGACCCGGGGAGCTGTTTTTT
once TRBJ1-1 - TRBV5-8 CASSPGDELMNTEAFF TGTGCCAGCAGCCCCGGGGACGAATTGATGAACACTGAAGCTTTCTTT
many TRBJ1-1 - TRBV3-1 CASSRVGVTEAFF TGTGCCAGCAGCCGGGTCGGGGTGACCGAAGCTTTCTTT
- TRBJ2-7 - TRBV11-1 CASSLARGRGSYEQYF TGTGCCAGCAGCTTAGCGCGGGGACGGGGTTCCTACGAGCAGTACTTC
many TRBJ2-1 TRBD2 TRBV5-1 CASSLRAGGNNEQFF TGCGCCAGCAGCTTGAGAGCGGGAGGGAACAATGAGCAGTTCTTC
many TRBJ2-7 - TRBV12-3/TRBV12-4 CASSSVPGGYYEQYF TGTGCCAGCAGTTCCGTTCCAGGCGGCTACTACGAGCAGTACTTC
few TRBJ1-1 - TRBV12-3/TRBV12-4 CASSSGGGVNTEAFF TGTGCCAGCAGTTCGGGGGGAGGGGTGAACACTGAAGCTTTCTTT
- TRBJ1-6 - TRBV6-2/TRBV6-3 CASSSRDSPLHF TGTGCCAGCAGCAGCAGGGATTCACCCCTCCACTTT
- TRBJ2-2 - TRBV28 CASRTPPRSGELFF TGTGCCAGCAGGACACCACCTCGGAGCGGGGAGCTGTTTTTT
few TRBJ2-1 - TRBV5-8 CASSRAKRYNEQFF TGTGCCAGCAGCCGGGCCAAGCGGTACAATGAGCAGTTCTTC
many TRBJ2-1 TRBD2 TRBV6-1 CASSYGTSVYEQFF TGTGCCAGCAGTTATGGGACTAGCGTCTATGAGCAGTTCTTC
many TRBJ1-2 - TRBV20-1 CSARGPAYGYTF TGCAGTGCTAGGGGACCGGCCTATGGCTACACCTTC
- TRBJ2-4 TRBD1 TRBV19 CASRGQRAGIQYF TGTGCCAGTAGGGGACAGAGGGCCGGCATTCAGTACTTC
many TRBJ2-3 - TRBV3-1 CASSRTTSRTDTQYF TGTGCCAGCAGCCGGACGACTAGTCGGACAGATACGCAGTATTTT
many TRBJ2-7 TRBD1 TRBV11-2 CASSLGGTGFYEQYF TGTGCCAGCAGCTTAGGGGGGACAGGGTTCTACGAGCAGTACTTC
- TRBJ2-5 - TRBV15 CATSRDGGIQETQYF TGTGCCACCAGCAGAGATGGGGGGATACAAGAGACCCAGTACTTC
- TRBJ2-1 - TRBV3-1 CASSQDALRGQFF TGTGCCAGCAGCCAAGATGCCCTTCGAGGACAGTTCTTC
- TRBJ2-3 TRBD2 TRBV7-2 CASSVRLLAGGPGNTQYF TGTGCCAGCAGCGTCCGGTTACTAGCGGGAGGTCCGGGGAATACGCAGTATTTT
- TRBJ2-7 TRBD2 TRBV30 CAWKRTSGREQYF TGTGCCTGGAAACGGACTAGCGGGAGGGAGCAGTACTTC
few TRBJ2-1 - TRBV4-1 CASSQDYGASGGQFF TGCGCCAGCAGCCAAGACTATGGAGCCTCCGGGGGGCAGTTCTTC
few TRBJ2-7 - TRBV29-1 CSVEFGRGEEQYF TGCAGCGTTGAGTTTGGCAGGGGAGAAGAGCAGTACTTC